The 18 T cell receptor beta chains given below trace back to one sample, sequenced in a study of patients and donors after allogeneic stem cell transplantation. One entry per CDR3 protein, called by TCRdb with MiXCR from the RT-PCR reads. Seen here are about a million distinct CDR3 sequences, roughly 18% observed once, and the top ten hold around 6%. The sequencing input was blood, either unsorted or a sorted T cell fraction (not recorded which). All receptors derive from a human donor who was either an allogeneic HSCT recipient or a stem cell or donor lymphocyte infusion donor (not recorded which). It is not recorded whose cells these are; they may come from a transplant donor.

The sample holds a few counts of this clonotype. This chain links TRBV3-1 with TRBJ2-5; no reliable D call. This CDR3 is built from 13 residues. The ends were cut back, 1 base at V and 2 bases at J, with 5 bases in the middle. Germline CDR1 LGHDT, CDR2 YNNKEL (reference sequence). The CDR3, as DNA: TGTGCCAGCAGCCAAGTGCGGCAAGAGACCCAGTACTTC. Translated, it gives CASSQVRQETQYF.

The chain combines TRBV29-1 with TRBJ1-1; TRBD1 agrees at 8 bases. Trimming removed 7 bases from V and 10 bases from J; junction bases left unmatched: 17. The CDR3 has 14 residues. Germline values: CDR1 SQVTM, CDR2 ANQGSEA. The CDR3 sequence: CSARRTGPVRRAFF. Here the CDR3 DNA reads TGCAGCGCTCGACGGACAGGGCCTGTCCGTCGAGCTTTCTTT.

The genes are TRBV4-3 and TRBJ1-1, with D tentatively TRBD1 (5 bases). With 4 bases removed from V and 4 bases from J, the gap between germline ends came to 13 bases. This CDR3 has 14 amino acids. Germline V gene data show CDR1 as LGHNA and CDR2 as YSLEER. Here the CDR3 DNA reads TGCGCCAGCAGCCCACAGGCTTTTCGCACTGAAGCTTTCTTT. It specifies CASSPQAFRTEAFF.

The genes are TRBV2 and TRBJ1-5, with D hard to call. The CDR3 length is 12 residues. V lost 8 bases and J 6 bases, leaving 11 bases between the germline ends. Germline V gives CDR1 SNHLY, CDR2 FYNNEI. Here the CDR3 reads CASASGLQPQHF. The CDR3 nucleotides read TGTGCCAGCGCTTCCGGTCTTCAGCCCCAGCATTTT.

In its sample, this clonotype was seen a few times. The chain links TRBV4-1 to TRBJ2-7; 8 nucleotides line up with TRBD1. The CDR3 spans 15 residues. Germline CDR1 is MGHRA and CDR2 is YSYEKL. V lost 4 bases and J lost 3; bases outside the gene matches: 8. The CDR3 sequence: CASSPGQGKFYEQYF. In nucleotides, the CDR3 is TGCGCCAGCAGCCCCGGACAGGGAAAATTCTACGAGCAGTACTTC.

The chain combines TRBV24-1 with TRBJ1-2; TRBD1 aligns across 9 bases. The CDR3 totals 14 residues. Germline CDR1 is KGHDR and CDR2 is SFDVKD. The J segment lost 7 bases and the V segment lost 4 bases, leaving 6 bases of the junction unmatched. The CDR3 sequence is CATSDPRTGAGYTF. DNA of the CDR3: TGTGCCACCAGTGACCCTAGGACAGGGGCTGGCTACACCTTC.

This clonotype was detected many times. The genes are TRBV5-1 and TRBJ1-6; D ambiguous. This CDR3 contains 15 residues. The germline V gene has CDR1 SGHRS and CDR2 YFSETQ. Trimming pared 3 bases from V and 7 bases from J, leaving 14 bases between. CDR3 amino acids: CASSSQSERNSPLHF. The DNA for the CDR3 is TGCGCCAGCAGCTCGCAATCAGAGAGAAATTCACCCCTCCACTTT.

Many counts were recorded for this clonotype. V usage is TRBV9 and J usage is TRBJ2-5, with TRBD2 identical over 7 bases. The CDR3 has 16 residues. CDR1 and CDR2 from the germline V gene are SGDLS and YYNGEE. V lost 3 bases and J lost 5; bases outside the gene matches: 13. CDR3: CASSGGDYTALETQYF. CDR3 sequence (DNA): TGTGCCAGCAGCGGAGGGGACTACACAGCCTTGGAGACCCAGTACTTC.

The chain is built from TRBV2 and TRBJ1-4; TRBD1 matches at 8 bases. Germline V gene sequence: CDR1 SNHLY, CDR2 FYNNEI. The J segment lost 7 bases and the V segment lost 10 bases, leaving 11 bases of the junction unmatched. The CDR3 is 14 amino acids. This CDR3 reads CAIGVRGQVEKLFF. CDR3 DNA sequence: TGTGCCATCGGGGTCAGGGGGCAGGTTGAAAAACTGTTTTTT.

This clonotype was observed a few times. The gene calls are TRBV29-1 and TRBJ2-5; 10 nucleotides line up with TRBD1. Trimming cost V 7 bases and J 4 bases; bases outside gene matches: 12. This CDR3 region has 15 residues. The germline V gene has CDR1 SQVTM and CDR2 ANQGSEA. The CDR3 protein is CSGLPGTGERETQYF. CDR3 nucleotides: TGCAGCGGGTTGCCCGGGACAGGGGAAAGAGAGACCCAGTACTTC.

This clonotype was seen more than once but under ten times. V gene TRBV7-2 combines with J gene TRBJ2-5; perhaps TRBD2 as D (5 bases). The CDR3 loop spans 14 amino acids. Trimming left V 2 bases short and J 5 bases short, with 12 bases between. Germline CDR1 and CDR2: SGHTA and FQGNSA. Here the CDR3 DNA reads TGTGCCAGCAGCTTATCGAGGGCGCGGGAGACCCAGTACTTC. It specifies CASSLSRARETQYF.

The sample holds a few counts of this clonotype. V and J are TRBV6-2 or TRBV6-3 and TRBJ2-3, with TRBD2 identical over 14 bases. The V gene end was trimmed by 6 bases and the J gene end by 0 bases; junction bases not matched to a gene: 2. Germline CDR1 MNHEY, CDR2 SVGEGT. This CDR3 has 16 amino acids. CDR3 sequence: CASSRLAGGSTDTQYF. The DNA for the CDR3 is TGTGCCAGCAGCCGACTAGCGGGAGGGAGCACAGATACGCAGTATTTT.

V usage is TRBV6-1 and J usage is TRBJ2-5; 7 bases are a match to TRBD2. Germline lookup yields CDR1 MNHNS and CDR2 SASEGT. CDR3 length: 15 amino acids. V gave up 6 bases and J gave up 5 bases; unmatched junction bases: 12. Written as DNA, the CDR3 is TGTGCCAGCAGGATACTCCTGACTAGCCTCGAGACCCAGTACTTC. Amino acid sequence: CASRILLTSLETQYF.

This clonotype appeared a few times. This chain connects TRBV12-3 or TRBV12-4 to TRBJ2-1; 9 nucleotides align to TRBD2. The CDR3 is made up of 16 amino acids. The trim removed 4 bases at V and 5 bases at J, leaving 9 bases unmatched. The CDR3 nucleotides read TGTGCCAGCAGTTCATTAGCGGGAGATCAGAACAATGAGCAGTTCTTC. Translation: CASSSLAGDQNNEQFF.

This clonotype was found a few times. This rearrangement joins TRBV29-1 to TRBJ2-1; TRBD1 might be the D (5 bases). Germline V gene lookup returns CDR1 SQVTM and CDR2 ANQGSEA. This CDR3 has 12 residues. V lost 2 bases and J lost 7, with 9 bases in between. The CDR3: CSVEQGGNEQFF. The CDR3 coding sequence is TGCAGCGTTGAACAGGGCGGTAATGAGCAGTTCTTC.

CDR3 residues: CASNTGSYEQYF. CDR3 nucleotides: TGTGCCAGCAACACAGGCTCCTACGAGCAGTACTTC. This chain uses TRBV28 with TRBJ2-7; perhaps TRBD1 as D (5 bases). The V gene's germline CDR1 is MDHEN and CDR2 SYDVKM. Deletions cut 7 bases from V and 0 bases from J, with 7 bases between. This CDR3 contains 12 residues. The full variable domain, completed using reference TRBV28 and TRBJ2-7, is DVKVTQSSRYLVKRTGEKVFLECVQDMDHENMFWYRQDPGLGLRLIYFSYDVKMKEKGDIPEGYSVSREKKERFSLILESASTNQTSMYLCASNTGSYEQYFGPGTRLTVT.

The table lists this clonotype with a few counts. The rearrangement joins TRBV24-1 to TRBJ1-1; the D gene is possibly TRBD1 (5 bases). Germline V CDR1 and CDR2: KGHDR, SFDVKD. The CDR3 covers 14 residues. V was trimmed by 3 bases and J by 5 bases, leaving 12 bases between them. The CDR3 is CATSDRRGGTEAFF. DNA for the CDR3: TGTGCCACCAGTGATAGAAGGGGCGGTACTGAAGCTTTCTTT.

This clonotype was detected only a few times. This chain links TRBV30 with TRBJ2-2; 10 bases agree with TRBD2. The V segment lost 3 bases and the J segment 3 bases; nucleotides outside the gene matches: 4. CDR3 length: 15 residues. Germline V CDR1 and CDR2: GTSNPN, SVGIG (reference sequence). CDR3 nucleotide sequence: TGTGCCTGGAGCGGGACTAGCGATTACACCGGGGAGCTGTTTTTT. It specifies CAWSGTSDYTGELFF.